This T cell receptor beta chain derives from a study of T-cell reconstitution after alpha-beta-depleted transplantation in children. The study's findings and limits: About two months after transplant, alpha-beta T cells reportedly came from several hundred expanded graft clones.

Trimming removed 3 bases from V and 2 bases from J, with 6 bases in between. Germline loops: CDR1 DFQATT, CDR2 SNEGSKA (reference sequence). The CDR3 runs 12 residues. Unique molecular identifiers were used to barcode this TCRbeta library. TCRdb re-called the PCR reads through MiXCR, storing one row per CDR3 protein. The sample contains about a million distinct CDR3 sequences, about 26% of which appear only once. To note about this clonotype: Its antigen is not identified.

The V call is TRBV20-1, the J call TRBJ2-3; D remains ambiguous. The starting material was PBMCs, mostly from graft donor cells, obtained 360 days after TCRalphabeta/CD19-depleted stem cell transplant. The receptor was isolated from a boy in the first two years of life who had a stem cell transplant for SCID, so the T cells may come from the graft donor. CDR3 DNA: TGCAGTGCTAGGGCTCTCACAGATACGCAGTATTTT. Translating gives CSARALTDTQYF.